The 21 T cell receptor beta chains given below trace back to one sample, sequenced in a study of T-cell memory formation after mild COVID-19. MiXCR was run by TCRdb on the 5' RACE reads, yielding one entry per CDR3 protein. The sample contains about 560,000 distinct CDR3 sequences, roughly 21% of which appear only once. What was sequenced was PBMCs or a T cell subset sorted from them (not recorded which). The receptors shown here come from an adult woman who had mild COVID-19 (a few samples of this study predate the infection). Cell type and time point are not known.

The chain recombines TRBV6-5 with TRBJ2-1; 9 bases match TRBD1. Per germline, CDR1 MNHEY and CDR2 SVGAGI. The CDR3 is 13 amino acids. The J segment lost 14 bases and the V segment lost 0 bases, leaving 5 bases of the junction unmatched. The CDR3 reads CASSYSMTGGEFF. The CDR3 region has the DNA TGTGCCAGCAGTTACTCGATGACAGGGGGGGAGTTCTTC.

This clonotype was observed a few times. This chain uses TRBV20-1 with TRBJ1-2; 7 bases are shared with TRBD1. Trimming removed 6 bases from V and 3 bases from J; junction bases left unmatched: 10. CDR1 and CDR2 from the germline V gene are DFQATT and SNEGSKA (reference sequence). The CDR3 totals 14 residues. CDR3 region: CSAKRTGSDYGYTF. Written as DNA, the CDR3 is TGCAGTGCAAAGAGGACAGGCTCCGACTATGGCTACACCTTC.

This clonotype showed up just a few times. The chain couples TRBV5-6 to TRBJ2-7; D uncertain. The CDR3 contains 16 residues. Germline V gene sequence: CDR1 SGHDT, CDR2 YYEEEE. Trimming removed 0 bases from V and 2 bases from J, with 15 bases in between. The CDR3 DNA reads TGTGCCAGCAGCTTGGTAGGCCACTCCCCTACCTACGAGCAGTACTTC. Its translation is CASSLVGHSPTYEQYF.

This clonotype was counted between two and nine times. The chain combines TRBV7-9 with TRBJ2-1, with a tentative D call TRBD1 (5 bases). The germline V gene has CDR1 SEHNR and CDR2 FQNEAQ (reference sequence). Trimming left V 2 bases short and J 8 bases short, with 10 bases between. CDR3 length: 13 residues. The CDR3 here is CASSLLQGYEQFF. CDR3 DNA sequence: TGTGCCAGCAGCTTATTGCAGGGCTATGAGCAGTTCTTC.

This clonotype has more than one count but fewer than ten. In nucleotides, the CDR3 is TGTGCCAGCAGCCGACAGGGTTATGAGCAGTTCTTC. This codes for CASSRQGYEQFF. The chain uses TRBV25-1 and TRBJ2-1, with 7 bases fitting TRBD1. The CDR3 has 12 residues. J was trimmed by 8 bases and V by 6 bases; bases with no gene match: 4. CDR1 is MGHDK, CDR2 SYGVNS, per germline. The full variable domain, in which reference TRBV25-1 and TRBJ2-1 provide the parts outside the CDR3, is EADIYQTPRYLVIGTGKKITLECSQTMGHDKMYWYQQDPGMELHLIHYSYGVNSTEKGDLSSESTVSRIRTEHFPLTLESARPSHTSQYLCASSRQGYEQFFGPGTRLTVL.

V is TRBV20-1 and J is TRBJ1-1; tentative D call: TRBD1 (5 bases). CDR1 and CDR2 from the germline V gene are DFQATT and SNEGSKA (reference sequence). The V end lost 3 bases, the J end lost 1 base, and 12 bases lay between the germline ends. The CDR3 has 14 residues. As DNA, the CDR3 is TGCAGTGCTAGCCAGGGAGGGAGGAACACTGAAGCTTTCTTT. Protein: CSASQGGRNTEAFF.

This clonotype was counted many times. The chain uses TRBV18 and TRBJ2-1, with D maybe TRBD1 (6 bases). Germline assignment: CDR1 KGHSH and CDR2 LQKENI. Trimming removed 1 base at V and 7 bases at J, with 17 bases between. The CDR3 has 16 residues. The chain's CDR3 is CASSPLSRGIVNEQFF. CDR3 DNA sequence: TGTGCCAGCTCACCACTGTCCAGGGGCATTGTGAATGAGCAGTTCTTC.

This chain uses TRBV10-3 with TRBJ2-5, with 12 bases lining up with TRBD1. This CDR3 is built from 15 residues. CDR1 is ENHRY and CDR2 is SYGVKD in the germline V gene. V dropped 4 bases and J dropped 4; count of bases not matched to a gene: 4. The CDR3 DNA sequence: TGTGCCATCAGTGCCGGGACAGGGGGCCGAGAGACCCAGTACTTC. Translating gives CAISAGTGGRETQYF.

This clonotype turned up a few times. The CDR3 bases are TGTGCCAGCAGTGACTGGACAGGGACAGATACGCAGTATTTT. Translation gives CASSDWTGTDTQYF. The V call is TRBV25-1, the J call TRBJ2-3, with TRBD1 matching over 8 bases. From germline, CDR1 is MGHDK and CDR2 SYGVNS. J lost 3 bases, V lost 3 bases, and 2 bases had no gene match. This CDR3 spans 14 amino acids.

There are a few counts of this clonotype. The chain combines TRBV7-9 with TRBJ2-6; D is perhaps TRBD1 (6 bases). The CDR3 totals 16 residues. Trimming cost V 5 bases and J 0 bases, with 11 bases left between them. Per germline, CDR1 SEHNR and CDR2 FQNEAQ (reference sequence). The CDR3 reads CASSRQEFSGANVLTF. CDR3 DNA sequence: TGTGCCAGCAGCAGACAGGAGTTCTCTGGGGCCAACGTCCTGACTTTC.

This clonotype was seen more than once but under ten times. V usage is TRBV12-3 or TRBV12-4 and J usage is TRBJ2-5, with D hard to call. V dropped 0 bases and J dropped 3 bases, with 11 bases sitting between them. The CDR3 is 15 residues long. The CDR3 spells CASSLAQVQKETQYF. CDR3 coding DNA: TGTGCCAGCAGTTTAGCGCAGGTACAGAAAGAGACCCAGTACTTC.

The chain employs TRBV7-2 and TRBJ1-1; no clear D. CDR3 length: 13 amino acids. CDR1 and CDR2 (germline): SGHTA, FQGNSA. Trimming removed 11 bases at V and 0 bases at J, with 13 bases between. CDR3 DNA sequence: TGTGCCGGTAGAATGACCCTGAACACTGAAGCTTTCTTT. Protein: CAGRMTLNTEAFF.

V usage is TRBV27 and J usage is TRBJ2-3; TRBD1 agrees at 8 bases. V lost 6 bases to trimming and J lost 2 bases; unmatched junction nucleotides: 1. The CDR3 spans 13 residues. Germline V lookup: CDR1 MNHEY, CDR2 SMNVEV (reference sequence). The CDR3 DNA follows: TGTGCCAGCAGGGACAGGGACACAGATACGCAGTATTTT. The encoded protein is CASRDRDTDTQYF.

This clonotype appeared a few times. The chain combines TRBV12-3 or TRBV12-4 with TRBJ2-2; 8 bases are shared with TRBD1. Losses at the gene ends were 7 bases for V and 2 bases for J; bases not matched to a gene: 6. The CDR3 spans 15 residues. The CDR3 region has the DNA TGTGCCAGCAACGGACAGGGAGGAAACACCGGGGAGCTGTTTTTT. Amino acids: CASNGQGGNTGELFF.

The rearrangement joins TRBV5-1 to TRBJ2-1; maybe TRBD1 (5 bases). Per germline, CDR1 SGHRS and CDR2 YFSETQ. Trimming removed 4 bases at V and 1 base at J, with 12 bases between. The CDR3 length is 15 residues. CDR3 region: CASSPDILSYNEQFF. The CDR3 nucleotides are TGCGCCAGCAGCCCGGACATCCTATCCTACAATGAGCAGTTCTTC.

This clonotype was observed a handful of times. The CDR3 here is CASSSGRGSYEQYF. The CDR3 DNA sequence: TGTGCCAGCAGCAGCGGGAGAGGCTCCTACGAGCAGTACTTC. The chain couples TRBV12-3 or TRBV12-4 to TRBJ2-7, with 8 nucleotides matching TRBD2. CDR3 length: 14 amino acids. V lost 6 bases to trimming and J lost 0 bases; unmatched junction nucleotides: 4.

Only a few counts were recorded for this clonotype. In nucleotides, the CDR3 is TGTGCAAGTCGGGCTAGCGGGAGGGATGGGACCTACGAGCAGTACTTC. Translation gives CASRASGRDGTYEQYF. The rearrangement joins TRBV12-2 to TRBJ2-7; the table gives TRBD2 as D, unverified against the DNA. TRBV12-2 corresponds to a pseudogene. The CDR3 totals 16 residues.

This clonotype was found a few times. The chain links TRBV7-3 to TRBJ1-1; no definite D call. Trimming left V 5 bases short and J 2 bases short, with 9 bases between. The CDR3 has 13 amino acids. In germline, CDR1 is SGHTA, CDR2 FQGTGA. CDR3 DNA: TGTGCCAGCAGCGCAACATCAAACACTGAAGCTTTCTTT. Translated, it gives CASSATSNTEAFF. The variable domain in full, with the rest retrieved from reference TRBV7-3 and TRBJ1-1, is GAGVSQTPSNKVTEKGKYVELRCDPISGHTALYWYRQSLGQGPEFLIYFQGTGAADDSGLPNDRFFAVRPEGSVSTLKIQRTERGDSAVYLCASSATSNTEAFFGQGTRLTVV.

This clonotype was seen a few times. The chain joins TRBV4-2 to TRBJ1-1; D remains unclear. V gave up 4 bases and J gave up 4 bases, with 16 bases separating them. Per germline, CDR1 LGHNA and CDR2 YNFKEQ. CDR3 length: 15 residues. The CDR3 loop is CASSLGVEGATEAFF. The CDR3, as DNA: TGTGCCAGCAGCCTGGGCGTGGAAGGCGCCACTGAAGCTTTCTTT.

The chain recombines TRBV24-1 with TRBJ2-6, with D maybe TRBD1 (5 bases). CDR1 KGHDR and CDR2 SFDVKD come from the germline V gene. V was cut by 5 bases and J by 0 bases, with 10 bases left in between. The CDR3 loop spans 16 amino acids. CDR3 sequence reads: CATSGTGNSGANVLTF. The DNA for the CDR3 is TGTGCCACCAGTGGCACAGGCAACTCTGGGGCCAACGTCCTGACTTTC.

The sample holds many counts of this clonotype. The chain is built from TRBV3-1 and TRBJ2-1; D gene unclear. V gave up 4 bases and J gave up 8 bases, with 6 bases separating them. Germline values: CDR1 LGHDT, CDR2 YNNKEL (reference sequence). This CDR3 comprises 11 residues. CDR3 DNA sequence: TGTGCCAGCAGCCTCTTTGATGAGCAGTTCTTC. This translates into CASSLFDEQFF.